The 25 T cell receptor beta chains given below trace back to one sample, sequenced in a study of blood T cells in healthy people across ages (dated by TCRdb to the mid-2010s). Library preparation was by 5' RACE. The instrument given in TCRdb is Illumina HiSeq 2500. A second PCR of roughly 6 to 11 cycles was run with a J-beta primer mix and a sample-barcoded 5' primer. Clones were called with MiXCR by TCRdb after fastp trimmed the public reads at Q25, and only in-frame beta chains were retained. Each entry merges the rows of one CDR3 protein and shows their most common DNA and genes. This sample lists about 800,000 distinct CDR3 sequences; 35% to 50% were detected once. The top ten hold 15% to 20% of the sample. The source material was blood. The origin of the receptors is an elderly man in good health.

The sample holds a few counts of this clonotype. This sequence joins TRBV30 and TRBJ2-3; 12 bases map to TRBD2. Germline CDR1 reads GTSNPN; CDR2 reads SVGIG (reference sequence). The V gene end was trimmed by 7 bases and the J gene end by 6 bases; junction bases not matched to a gene: 8. The CDR3 loop spans 14 amino acids. CDR3 region: CASEGLAGLDTQYF. Here the CDR3 DNA reads TGTGCCTCGGAAGGACTAGCGGGGTTGGATACGCAGTATTTT.

Here the CDR3 DNA reads TGCAGTGCTAGACAGTTAATTAGCGGGCAACAAGAGACCCAGTACTTC. It specifies CSARQLISGQQETQYF. The V gene is TRBV20-1, the J gene TRBJ2-5, with 7 bases matching TRBD2. Trimming removed 2 bases from V and 2 bases from J; junction bases left unmatched: 11. The CDR3 consists of 16 residues. Per germline, CDR1 DFQATT and CDR2 SNEGSKA (reference sequence).

The V call is TRBV4-3, the J call TRBJ2-5, with a possible D match to TRBD2 (5 bases). The end of the DNA fits TRBJ2-7 better, so the J call may be wrong. This CDR3 comprises 15 residues. Per the germline V gene, CDR1 is LGHNA and CDR2 is YSLEER. Here the CDR3 reads CASSQDGRRMGEQYF. The CDR3 DNA sequence: TGCGCCAGCAGCCAAGACGGCAGGAGGATGGGCGAGCAGTACTTC.

V gene TRBV20-1 combines with J gene TRBJ2-2, with 10 positions matching TRBD2. V trimming: 6 bases; J trimming: 1 base; junction bases outside the gene matches: 5. Germline V CDR1 and CDR2: DFQATT, SNEGSKA (reference sequence). This CDR3 comprises 15 residues. This CDR3 reads CSAGGLAVNTGELFF. The CDR3 DNA follows: TGCAGTGCGGGTGGACTAGCGGTGAACACCGGGGAGCTGTTTTTT.

Concerning this clonotype: A single base separates this from a much larger clone, so it may be a read error. The chain uses TRBV5-1 and TRBJ1-2; D possibly corresponds to TRBD1 (6 bases). The CDR3 spans 13 residues. The germline V gene has CDR1 SGHRS and CDR2 YFSETQ. The CDR3 protein is CASSSPGQGGHTF. CDR3 nucleotides: TGCGCCAGCAGCTCCCCGGGACAAGGTGGCCACACCTTC.

A few counts support this clonotype. V and J are TRBV7-2 and TRBJ2-1, with TRBD2 identical over 9 bases. The J segment lost 0 bases and the V segment lost 4 bases, leaving 1 base of the junction unmatched. Germline lookup yields CDR1 SGHTA and CDR2 FQGNSA. CDR3 length equals 15 residues. The CDR3 sequence: CASSSSGNSYNEQFF. The CDR3 DNA sequence: TGTGCCAGCAGCTCTAGCGGGAACTCCTACAATGAGCAGTTCTTC.

The chain uses TRBV5-4 and TRBJ2-7; a possible D gene is TRBD1 (5 bases). Germline assignment: CDR1 SGHNT and CDR2 YYREEE (reference sequence). The CDR3 has 13 amino acids. V was shortened by 1 base and J by 5 bases, with 10 bases between the two germline ends. The CDR3 nucleotides read TGTGCCAGCAGCTTGAGGGGTCCCGACGAGCAGTACTTC. This codes for CASSLRGPDEQYF.

A note on this clonotype: A junction end diverges from the germline sequence, so it may reflect a read error. The CDR3 loop is CASSQLGTGDNEQFF. CDR3 in DNA: TGCGCCAGTAGCCAACTGGGGACAGGGGACAATGAGCAGTTCTTC. The V gene is TRBV4-3, the J gene TRBJ2-1; 10 bases match TRBD1. CDR3 length equals 15 residues. The germline gives CDR1 LGHNA, CDR2 YSLEER.

This clonotype has just a few counts. The chain uses TRBV12-3 or TRBV12-4 and TRBJ2-7, with a weak D call TRBD1 (6 bases). Trimming left V 3 bases short and J 4 bases short, with 13 bases between. This CDR3 has 14 amino acids. The CDR3 nucleotides read TGTGCCAGCAGTTTTTCAGGGGACGGTTACGAGCAGTACTTC. Protein sequence: CASSFSGDGYEQYF.

A remark on this clonotype: This may be a read error, as it is one base from a much larger clone. The genes are TRBV7-2 and TRBJ2-5, with 10 bases fitting TRBD2. Germline V gives CDR1 SGHTA, CDR2 FQGNSA. The CDR3 is 16 amino acids. CDR3 in DNA: TGTGCCTGCAGCTTAGGGACTAGCGCAGATCAAGAGACCCAGTACTTC. This sequence encodes CACSLGTSADQETQYF. The variable domain in full, with the rest retrieved from reference TRBV7-2 and TRBJ2-5, is GAGVSQSPSNKVTEKGKDVELRCDPISGHTALYWYRQSLGQGLEFLIYFQGNSAPDKSGLPSDRFSAERTGGSVSTLTIQRTQQEDSAVYLCACSLGTSADQETQYFGPGTRLLVL.

This clonotype has only a few counts. The chain uses TRBV6-2 or TRBV6-3 and TRBJ2-7; D possibly corresponds to TRBD2 (6 bases). V was shortened by 6 bases and J by 0 bases, with 18 bases between the two germline ends. This CDR3 region has 16 residues. Germline V gene lookup returns CDR1 MNHEY and CDR2 SVGEGT. CDR3 sequence: CASSSLPSASSYEQYF. DNA of the CDR3: TGTGCCAGCAGCTCCCTACCTAGCGCCAGCTCCTACGAGCAGTACTTC.

This rearrangement joins TRBV12-3 or TRBV12-4 to TRBJ2-7, with D possibly matching TRBD2 (7 bases). Between the trimmed V and J ends, which lost 3 bases and 1 base, there was a span of 19 bases. This CDR3 region has 17 residues. Here the CDR3 DNA reads TGTGCCAGCAGTTTTCCACCGGGGCGGGGGCCTTCCTACGAGCAGTACTTC. This encodes CASSFPPGRGPSYEQYF.

Judged by abundance, this clonotype is medium-sized. CDR3 sequence (DNA): TGCAGCGTCCGGACAGGGCTGACAGATACGCAGTATTTT. It codes for CSVRTGLTDTQYF. This chain connects TRBV29-1 to TRBJ2-3; TRBD1 matches 8 bases. This CDR3 has 13 residues. With V trimmed by 6 bases and J by 3 bases, 5 bases remained unmatched. CDR1 is SQVTM, CDR2 ANQGSEA, per germline.

This clonotype has a handful of counts. The chain uses TRBV5-1 and TRBJ1-4; D is uncertain. Germline V gene lookup returns CDR1 SGHRS and CDR2 YFSETQ. V was cut by 1 base and J by 4 bases, with 11 bases left in between. CDR3 length: 15 residues. For the CDR3, the DNA is TGCGCCAGCAGCTTGAATGGGCAGAGTAATGAAAAACTGTTTTTT. It translates to CASSLNGQSNEKLFF.

The chain carries TRBV5-4 and TRBJ1-2; D not certain. CDR3 size: 14 residues. V gave up 4 bases and J gave up 8 bases, with 18 bases separating them. CDR1 and CDR2 (germline): SGHNT, YYREEE (reference sequence). CDR3 loop: CASSHTRASEGYTF. DNA for the CDR3: TGTGCCAGCAGCCACACACGGGCCAGTGAGGGCTACACCTTC.

V and J are TRBV28 and TRBJ2-7; D unresolved. V was cut by 4 bases and J by 3 bases, with 13 bases left in between. The CDR3 extends over 14 amino acids. Germline V CDR1 and CDR2: MDHEN, SYDVKM. CDR3: CASSWDRVNYEQYF. In DNA, the CDR3 is TGTGCCAGCAGTTGGGATCGAGTGAACTACGAGCAGTACTTC.

V usage is TRBV6-1 and J usage is TRBJ1-1, with D maybe TRBD1 (5 bases). Trimming removed 7 bases from V and 6 bases from J, with 24 bases in between. CDR3 length equals 16 residues. CDR1 and CDR2 from the germline V gene are MNHNS and SASEGT. As DNA, the CDR3 is TGTGCCAGCAAACGGGAGGAGGGGTTAAGGGAAGCTGAAGCTTTCTTT. Translation: CASKREEGLREAEAFF.

This clonotype was recorded a few times. The chain combines TRBV15 with TRBJ2-4, with unresolved D. Germline values: CDR1 LNHNV, CDR2 YYDKDF (reference sequence). The CDR3 extends over 15 amino acids. Trimming cost V 0 bases and J 7 bases, with 13 bases left between them. DNA for the CDR3: TGTGCCACCAGCAGAGATCCCGGGCCTGGGAACATTCAGTACTTC. It specifies CATSRDPGPGNIQYF.

This clonotype was found a few times. This chain connects TRBV7-2 to TRBJ2-3, with 7 positions matching TRBD1. From germline, CDR1 is SGHTA and CDR2 FQGNSA. V lost 7 bases to trimming and J lost 0 bases; unmatched junction nucleotides: 4. The CDR3 extends over 14 amino acids. This chain's CDR3 is CASKYRGSTDTQYF. CDR3 nucleotides: TGTGCCAGCAAATACAGGGGTAGCACAGATACGCAGTATTTT. Full variable domain (outside the CDR3, taken from reference TRBV7-2 and TRBJ2-3): GAGVSQSPSNKVTEKGKDVELRCDPISGHTALYWYRQSLGQGLEFLIYFQGNSAPDKSGLPSDRFSAERTGGSVSTLTIQRTQQEDSAVYLCASKYRGSTDTQYFGPGTRLTVL.

There are many counts of this clonotype. This chain connects TRBV7-3 to TRBJ1-2; D gene ambiguous. This CDR3 contains 13 residues. Per the germline V gene, CDR1 is SGHTA and CDR2 is FQGTGA. Trimming took 5 bases from V and 7 from J, leaving 14 bases between them. For the CDR3, the DNA is TGTGCCAGCAGCCCCGGGCCCGGGAGTGGCTACACCTTC. It specifies CASSPGPGSGYTF.

Only one count was recorded for this clonotype. This rearrangement joins TRBV29-1 to TRBJ2-7; D is perhaps TRBD1 (7 bases). Trimming cost V 6 bases and J 9 bases, with 21 bases left between them. Germline V lookup: CDR1 SQVTM, CDR2 ANQGSEA. The CDR3 length is 13 residues. This chain's CDR3 is CSVTGRPYNAQYF. CDR3 nucleotide sequence: TGCAGCGTGACAGGGAGGCCCTACAATGCGCAGTACTTC.

The CDR3 protein is CASSLEWSDETQYF. The CDR3 nucleotides read TGCGCCAGCAGCTTGGAGTGGTCGGATGAGACCCAGTACTTC. The chain has TRBV5-1 and TRBJ2-5, with D unresolved. This CDR3 comprises 14 residues. Germline V gene sequence: CDR1 SGHRS, CDR2 YFSETQ. The V end was cut by 0 bases, the J end by 5 bases, with 11 bases between.

This chain connects TRBV5-5 to TRBJ2-5; TRBD1 matches 9 bases. The DNA end is a closer match to TRBJ2-7, so the J assignment may be wrong. Germline loops: CDR1 SGHKS, CDR2 YYEKEE (reference sequence). CDR3 length: 15 residues. The CDR3: CASSRIGTGRNEQYF. CDR3 coding DNA: TGTGCCAGCAGCCGGATTGGGACAGGGAGGAACGAGCAGTACTTC.

The V and J genes are TRBV20-1 and TRBJ2-5, with TRBD1 matching 9 bases. Trimming removed 0 bases from V and 1 base from J; junction bases left unmatched: 6. Per the germline V gene, CDR1 is DFQATT and CDR2 is SNEGSKA (reference sequence). The CDR3 is 16 residues long. CDR3 sequence: CSARDGTGRFQETQYF. DNA for the CDR3: TGCAGTGCTAGAGACGGGACAGGGAGGTTCCAAGAGACCCAGTACTTC.

This chain connects TRBV30 to TRBJ1-6; possibly TRBD1 for D (6 bases). This CDR3 region has 15 residues. Trimming removed 0 bases at V and 8 bases at J, with 14 bases between. The germline V gene encodes CDR1 GTSNPN and CDR2 SVGIG (reference sequence). The CDR3 nucleotides are TGTGCCTGGAGTGTACTTAGGACAGCGGATTCACCCCTCCACTTT. Residues: CAWSVLRTADSPLHF.